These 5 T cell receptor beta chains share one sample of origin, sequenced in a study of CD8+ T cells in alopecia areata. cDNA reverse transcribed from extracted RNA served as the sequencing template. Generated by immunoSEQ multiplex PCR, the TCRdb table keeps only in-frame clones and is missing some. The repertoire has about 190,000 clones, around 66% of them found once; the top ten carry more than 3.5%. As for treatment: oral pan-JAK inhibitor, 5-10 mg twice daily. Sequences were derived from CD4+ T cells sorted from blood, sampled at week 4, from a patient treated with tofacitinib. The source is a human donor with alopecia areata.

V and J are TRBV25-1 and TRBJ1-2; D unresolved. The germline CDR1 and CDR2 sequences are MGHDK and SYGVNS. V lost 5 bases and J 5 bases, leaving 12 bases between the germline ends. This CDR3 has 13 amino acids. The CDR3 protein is CASSPGRRYGYTF. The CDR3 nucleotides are TGTGCCAGCAGTCCCGGACGTAGATATGGCTACACCTTC.

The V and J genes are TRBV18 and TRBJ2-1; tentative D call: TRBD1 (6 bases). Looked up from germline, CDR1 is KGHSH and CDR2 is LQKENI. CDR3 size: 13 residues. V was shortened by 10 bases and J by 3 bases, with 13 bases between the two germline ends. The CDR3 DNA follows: TGTGCCATCCACGACAGGATCTACAATGAGCAGTTCTTC. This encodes CAIHDRIYNEQFF.

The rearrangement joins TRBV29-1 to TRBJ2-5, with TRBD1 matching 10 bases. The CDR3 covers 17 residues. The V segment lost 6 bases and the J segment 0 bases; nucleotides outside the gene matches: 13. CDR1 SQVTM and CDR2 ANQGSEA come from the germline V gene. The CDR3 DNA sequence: TGCAGCGTCCAACAAATACCGGGACAGGGGCACCAAGAGACCCAGTACTTC. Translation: CSVQQIPGQGHQETQYF.

Here the CDR3 DNA reads TGTGCCATCAGTGAGTCACTAATCACAGATACGCAGTATTTT. The encoded protein is CAISESLITDTQYF. V is TRBV10-3 and J is TRBJ2-3; D is ambiguous. Germline V lookup: CDR1 ENHRY, CDR2 SYGVKD. The CDR3 extends over 14 amino acids. The V and J ends lost 0 bases and 2 bases respectively, with 6 bases between them.

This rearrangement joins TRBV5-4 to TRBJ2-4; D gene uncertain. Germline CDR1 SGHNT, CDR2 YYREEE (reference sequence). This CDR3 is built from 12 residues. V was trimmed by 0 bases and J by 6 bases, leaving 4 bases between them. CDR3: CASSLDRNIQYF. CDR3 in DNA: TGTGCCAGCAGCTTGGATCGAAACATTCAGTACTTC.